This TCR beta chain was identified during a study of patients and donors after allogeneic stem cell transplantation (dated by TCRdb to the early 2020s). The receptor library was made with RT-PCR. The instrument given in TCRdb is NextSeq 550. TCRdb applied fastp at Q25 and MiXCR to the public reads, then kept only in-frame beta chains. Rows are unified per CDR3 protein, each entry keeping the most common DNA and genes. Across this sample there are about 960,000 distinct CDR3 sequences, with roughly 18% seen only once. Around 6% of the sample lies in the top ten. In regard to this clonotype: No antigen is known for it. One base away there is no much larger clone; base qualities are not given.

At the junction V is shortened by 10 bases and J by 0 bases, with 16 bases in between. The germline V gene provides CDR1 ENHRY and CDR2 SYGVKD. The CDR3 has 14 amino acids, counting the end cysteine and phenylalanine. Only the CDR3 DNA stays, 42 bases, in frame from base 1. Here the chain combines TRBV10-3 and TRBJ2-7; the D gene remains uncertain. Material: blood, either unsorted or a sorted T cell fraction (not recorded which). The source of this sequence is a human donor who was either an allogeneic HSCT recipient or a stem cell or donor lymphocyte infusion donor (not recorded which). It is not recorded whose cells these are; they may come from a transplant donor. The CDR3 here reads CATTMTASSYEQYF. In nucleotide form, the sequence is TGTGCCACCACCATGACGGCCAGCTCCTACGAGCAGTACTTC.